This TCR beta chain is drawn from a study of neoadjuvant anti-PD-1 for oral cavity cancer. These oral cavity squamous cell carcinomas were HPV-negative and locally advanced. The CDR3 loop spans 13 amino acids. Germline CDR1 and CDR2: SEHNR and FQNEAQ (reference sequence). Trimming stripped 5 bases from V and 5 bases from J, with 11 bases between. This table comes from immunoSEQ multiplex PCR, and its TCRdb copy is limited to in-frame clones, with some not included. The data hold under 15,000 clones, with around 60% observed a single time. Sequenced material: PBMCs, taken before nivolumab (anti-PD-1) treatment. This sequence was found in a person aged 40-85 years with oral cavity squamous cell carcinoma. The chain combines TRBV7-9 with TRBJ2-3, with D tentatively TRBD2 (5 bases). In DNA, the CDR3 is TGTGCCAGCAGCCCTAGCAGAGAAGATACGCAGTATTTT. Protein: CASSPSREDTQYF.